This is a list of T cell receptor beta chains from one sample in a study of human T cells and chemical hapten exposure. Each CDR3 protein is one row after TCRdb ran MiXCR on the RACE reads. The data show some 38,000 distinct CDR3 sequences, approximately 7.6% seen once. Source: whole blood, taken in connection with sensitization to the hapten diphenylcyclopropenone (DPC). Receptor source: a woman between 50 and 59 years old with alopecia areata. Some clones in this sample may be carry-over from other donors' samples. Both conserved end residues are part of each CDR3. Each record gives: CDR3 protein, CDR3 DNA, J gene, clone size, D gene, V gene. D genes are given only for firm matches. A clone size is listed for some rows: how often the clone was seen (once, few, many), or a class if it is expanded.

cdr3_aa: CASSLAGGANNQPQHF; cdr3_nt: TGTGCCAGCAGTTTGGCGGGGGGCGCGAACAATCAGCCCCAGCATTTT; j_call: TRBJ1-5; clone_size: many; d_call: NA; v_call: TRBV28
cdr3_aa: CASSSLTSGKTSTDTQYF; cdr3_nt: TGTGCCAGCTCATCCCTGACTAGCGGGAAGACTAGCACAGATACGCAGTATTTT; j_call: TRBJ2-3; clone_size: NA; d_call: TRBD2; v_call: TRBV18
cdr3_aa: CSARDRGIMNTEAFF; cdr3_nt: TGCAGTGCTAGAGATAGGGGGATCATGAACACTGAAGCTTTCTTT; j_call: TRBJ1-1; clone_size: many; d_call: NA; v_call: TRBV20-1
cdr3_aa: CASSGQTNTEAFF; cdr3_nt: TGTGCCAGCAGCGGACAGACGAACACTGAAGCTTTCTTT; j_call: TRBJ1-1; clone_size: many; d_call: NA; v_call: TRBV12-3/TRBV12-4
cdr3_aa: CASSPPNPPRNEQFF; cdr3_nt: TGTGCTAGCAGCCCCCCAAACCCCCCTAGGAATGAGCAGTTCTTC; j_call: TRBJ2-1; clone_size: many; d_call: NA; v_call: TRBV7-7
cdr3_aa: CASSLRPSGLEQFF; cdr3_nt: TGTGCCAGCAGCTTACGGCCTAGCGGGCTTGAGCAGTTCTTC; j_call: TRBJ2-1; clone_size: many; d_call: TRBD2; v_call: TRBV11-2
cdr3_aa: CASSLAGRDSNQPQHF; cdr3_nt: TGTGCCAGCTCCCTCGCGGGACGGGATAGCAATCAGCCCCAGCATTTT; j_call: TRBJ1-5; clone_size: many; d_call: NA; v_call: TRBV18
cdr3_aa: CSASRGTYEQYF; cdr3_nt: TGCAGTGCCTCTCGCGGGACTTACGAGCAGTACTTC; j_call: TRBJ2-7; clone_size: NA; d_call: NA; v_call: TRBV20-1
cdr3_aa: CATIRTAATTLAKNIQYF; cdr3_nt: TGTGCCACAATCCGAACAGCGGCAACTACTCTAGCCAAAAACATTCAGTACTTC; j_call: TRBJ2-4; clone_size: many; d_call: NA; v_call: TRBV7-8
cdr3_aa: CASSLSGGPYNEQFF; cdr3_nt: TGTGCCAGCAGCTTGAGCGGAGGCCCCTACAATGAGCAGTTCTTC; j_call: TRBJ2-1; clone_size: many; d_call: NA; v_call: TRBV5-4
cdr3_aa: CASSLQKGGNEQFF; cdr3_nt: TGTGCCAGCAGCCTACAGAAAGGGGGGAATGAGCAGTTCTTC; j_call: TRBJ2-1; clone_size: many; d_call: NA; v_call: TRBV16
cdr3_aa: CASSVQPGQSYEQYF; cdr3_nt: TGTGCCAGCAGCGTGCAACCGGGACAATCCTACGAGCAGTACTTC; j_call: TRBJ2-7; clone_size: few; d_call: NA; v_call: TRBV9
cdr3_aa: CASSRGQGNTEAFF; cdr3_nt: TGTGCCAGCAGCCGGGGACAGGGAAACACTGAAGCTTTCTTT; j_call: TRBJ1-1; clone_size: NA; d_call: TRBD1; v_call: TRBV3-1
cdr3_aa: CSVEDAYEQYF; cdr3_nt: TGCAGCGTTGAAGACGCCTACGAGCAGTACTTC; j_call: TRBJ2-7; clone_size: many; d_call: NA; v_call: TRBV29-1
cdr3_aa: CASSLETSSQFF; cdr3_nt: TGTGCCAGCAGTTTAGAGACGAGTAGCCAGTTCTTC; j_call: TRBJ2-1; clone_size: NA; d_call: NA; v_call: TRBV28
cdr3_aa: CASSPQTVQNTEAFF; cdr3_nt: TGTGCCAGCAGCCCCCAGACAGTACAGAACACTGAAGCTTTCTTT; j_call: TRBJ1-1; clone_size: many; d_call: NA; v_call: TRBV7-6
cdr3_aa: CASSSTSGSATDTQYF; cdr3_nt: TGTGCCAGCAGCTCGACGAGCGGGAGTGCCACAGATACGCAGTATTTT; j_call: TRBJ2-3; clone_size: many; d_call: TRBD2; v_call: TRBV28
cdr3_aa: CATSGGANTGELFF; cdr3_nt: TGTGCCACCAGCGGCGGGGCTAACACCGGGGAGCTGTTTTTT; j_call: TRBJ2-2; clone_size: few; d_call: NA; v_call: TRBV15
cdr3_aa: CASSSDRLFQPQHF; cdr3_nt: TGTGCCAGCAGCTCCGACAGGTTGTTTCAGCCCCAGCATTTT; j_call: TRBJ1-5; clone_size: NA; d_call: NA; v_call: TRBV28
cdr3_aa: CASTQGVKGSGRTYEQYF; cdr3_nt: TGTGCCAGCACCCAAGGGGTTAAGGGTAGCGGACGGACCTACGAGCAGTACTTC; j_call: TRBJ2-7; clone_size: NA; d_call: NA; v_call: TRBV7-2
cdr3_aa: CASSPREPETQYF; cdr3_nt: TGTGCCAGCTCACCTAGAGAGCCGGAGACCCAGTACTTC; j_call: TRBJ2-5; clone_size: many; d_call: NA; v_call: TRBV18
cdr3_aa: CSALGLAGQYF; cdr3_nt: TGCAGCGCCCTGGGACTAGCGGGGCAGTACTTC; j_call: TRBJ2-7; clone_size: few; d_call: TRBD2; v_call: TRBV29-1
cdr3_aa: CASSSRGSGANVLTF; cdr3_nt: TGTGCCAGCAGCTCCCGGGGATCTGGGGCCAACGTCCTGACTTTC; j_call: TRBJ2-6; clone_size: few; d_call: NA; v_call: TRBV7-6
cdr3_aa: CASSPGTGFYEQYF; cdr3_nt: TGTGCCAGCTCACCAGGGACAGGGTTTTACGAGCAGTACTTC; j_call: TRBJ2-7; clone_size: many; d_call: TRBD1; v_call: TRBV18
cdr3_aa: CASTKGETDTQYF; cdr3_nt: TGTGCCAGCACCAAAGGGGAAACAGATACGCAGTATTTT; j_call: TRBJ2-3; clone_size: NA; d_call: NA; v_call: TRBV5-4
cdr3_aa: CSASNGGGFTDTQYF; cdr3_nt: TGCAGTGCTAGCAATGGCGGGGGTTTCACAGATACGCAGTATTTT; j_call: TRBJ2-3; clone_size: many; d_call: TRBD2; v_call: TRBV20-1
cdr3_aa: CASSPHYEQYF; cdr3_nt: TGTGCCAGCAGCCCCCACTACGAGCAGTACTTC; j_call: TRBJ2-7; clone_size: medium-sized; d_call: NA; v_call: TRBV12-3/TRBV12-4
cdr3_aa: CSVALAGGYNEQFF; cdr3_nt: TGCAGCGTTGCACTAGCGGGAGGGTACAATGAGCAGTTCTTC; j_call: TRBJ2-1; clone_size: many; d_call: TRBD2; v_call: TRBV29-1
cdr3_aa: CASSQVPRGGDNEQFF; cdr3_nt: TGTGCCAGCAGCCAAGTCCCTCGGGGGGGGGATAATGAGCAGTTCTTC; j_call: TRBJ2-1; clone_size: many; d_call: TRBD2; v_call: TRBV3-1
cdr3_aa: CASSRQGLNTEAFF; cdr3_nt: TGCGCCAGCAGTCGACAGGGTCTGAACACTGAAGCTTTCTTT; j_call: TRBJ1-1; clone_size: NA; d_call: TRBD1; v_call: TRBV4-1
cdr3_aa: CASSLALRAGGYNEQFF; cdr3_nt: TGTGCCAGCAGCTTAGCGCTGAGAGCGGGAGGGTACAATGAGCAGTTCTTC; j_call: TRBJ2-1; clone_size: many; d_call: TRBD2; v_call: TRBV7-2
cdr3_aa: CASSLVVSYNSPLHF; cdr3_nt: TGTGCCAGCAGCTTAGTGGTCTCCTATAATTCACCCCTCCACTTT; j_call: TRBJ1-6; clone_size: NA; d_call: NA; v_call: TRBV7-2
cdr3_aa: CASSGSPTSGRAGEQFF; cdr3_nt: TGTGCCAGCAGCGGCAGTCCGACTAGCGGGAGGGCCGGGGAGCAGTTCTTC; j_call: TRBJ2-1; clone_size: many; d_call: NA; v_call: TRBV21-1
cdr3_aa: CASSEAPPASSYNSPLHF; cdr3_nt: TGTGCCAGCAGTGAAGCCCCGCCGGCGAGCTCCTATAATTCACCCCTCCACTTT; j_call: TRBJ1-6; clone_size: many; d_call: NA; v_call: TRBV6-1
cdr3_aa: CASSGDRGRGYGYTF; cdr3_nt: TGTGCCAGCAGTGGGGACAGGGGGCGCGGATATGGCTACACCTTC; j_call: TRBJ1-2; clone_size: many; d_call: TRBD1; v_call: TRBV25-1
cdr3_aa: CSVLQGNSGNTIYF; cdr3_nt: TGCAGCGTTCTCCAGGGTAACTCTGGAAACACCATATATTTT; j_call: TRBJ1-3; clone_size: many; d_call: NA; v_call: TRBV29-1
cdr3_aa: CASSPAGKGELFF; cdr3_nt: TGTGCCAGCAGCCCAGCGGGAAAGGGGGAGCTGTTTTTT; j_call: TRBJ2-2; clone_size: many; d_call: TRBD2; v_call: TRBV6-2/TRBV6-3
cdr3_aa: CASSQAGEPQHF; cdr3_nt: TGTGCCAGCAGCCAAGCCGGGGAGCCCCAGCATTTT; j_call: TRBJ1-5; clone_size: many; d_call: NA; v_call: TRBV14
cdr3_aa: CSVGLANYEQYF; cdr3_nt: TGCAGCGTTGGACTAGCGAACTACGAGCAGTACTTC; j_call: TRBJ2-7; clone_size: NA; d_call: TRBD2; v_call: TRBV29-1
cdr3_aa: CASSSQAHYEQYF; cdr3_nt: TGTGCCAGCAGTTCCCAAGCCCACTACGAGCAGTACTTC; j_call: TRBJ2-7; clone_size: many; d_call: NA; v_call: TRBV12-3/TRBV12-4
cdr3_aa: CASSWGQTNEQFF; cdr3_nt: TGTGCCAGCAGCTGGGGACAGACCAATGAGCAGTTCTTC; j_call: TRBJ2-1; clone_size: NA; d_call: TRBD1; v_call: TRBV7-6
cdr3_aa: CASSPSGIRTDTQYF; cdr3_nt: TGTGCCAGCAGCCCTAGCGGGATTAGAACAGATACGCAGTATTTT; j_call: TRBJ2-3; clone_size: many; d_call: TRBD2; v_call: TRBV9
cdr3_aa: CASSYQVPGNTIYF; cdr3_nt: TGTGCCAGCAGTTACCAGGTCCCTGGAAACACCATATATTTT; j_call: TRBJ1-3; clone_size: many; d_call: NA; v_call: TRBV6-5
cdr3_aa: CASSSPVQPQHF; cdr3_nt: TGTGCCAGCAGTAGTCCGGTCCAGCCCCAGCATTTT; j_call: TRBJ1-5; clone_size: few; d_call: NA; v_call: TRBV28